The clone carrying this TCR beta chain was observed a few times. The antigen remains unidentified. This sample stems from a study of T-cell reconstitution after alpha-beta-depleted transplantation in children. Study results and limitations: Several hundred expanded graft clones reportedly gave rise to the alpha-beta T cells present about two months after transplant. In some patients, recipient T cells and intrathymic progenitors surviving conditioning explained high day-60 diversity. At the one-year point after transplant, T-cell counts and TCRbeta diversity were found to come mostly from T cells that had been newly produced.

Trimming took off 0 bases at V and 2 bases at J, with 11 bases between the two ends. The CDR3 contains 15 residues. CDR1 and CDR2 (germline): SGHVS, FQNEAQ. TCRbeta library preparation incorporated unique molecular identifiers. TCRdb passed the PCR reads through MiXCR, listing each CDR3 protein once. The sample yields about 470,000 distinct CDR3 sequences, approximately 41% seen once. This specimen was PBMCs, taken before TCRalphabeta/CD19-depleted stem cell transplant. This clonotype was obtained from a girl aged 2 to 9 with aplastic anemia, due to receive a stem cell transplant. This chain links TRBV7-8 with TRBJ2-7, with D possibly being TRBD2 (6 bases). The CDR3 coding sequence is TGTGCCAGCAGCTTAGCGGGGACTTGGACCTACGAGCAGTACTTC. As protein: CASSLAGTWTYEQYF. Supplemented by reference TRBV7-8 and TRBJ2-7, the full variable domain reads GAGVSQSPRYKVAKRGQDVALRCDPISGHVSLFWYQQALGQGPEFLTYFQNEAQLDKSGLPSDRFFAERPEGSVSTLKIQRTQQEDSAVYLCASSLAGTWTYEQYFGPGTRLTVT.